These 32 T cell receptor beta chains came from one sample sequenced in a study of identical twins. TCRdb independently ran MiXCR on the 5' RACE reads; one entry per CDR3 protein. The repertoire holds 400,000 to 500,000 distinct CDR3 sequences, with 18% as singletons. Sequencing was performed on naive T cells sorted from blood. The receptors here all came from a man aged 50 to 59 in good health.

This clonotype was detected many times. CDR3 amino acids: CASSYYRHGTTQETQYF. DNA of the CDR3: TGTGCCAGCAGTTACTATCGCCACGGGACTACACAAGAGACCCAGTACTTC. The V gene is TRBV6-5, the J gene TRBJ2-5; TRBD2 aligns across 7 bases. The trim removed 1 base at V and 2 bases at J, leaving 10 bases unmatched. CDR1 MNHEY and CDR2 SVGAGI come from the germline V gene. The CDR3 runs 17 residues.

This clonotype was seen many times. J is TRBJ2-2 and V is TRBV20-1; 8 bases line up with TRBD2. In germline, CDR1 is DFQATT, CDR2 SNEGSKA (reference sequence). V lost 0 bases, J lost 1 base, and 7 bases stayed unmatched. This CDR3 comprises 17 residues. The CDR3 protein is CSARDSGGRLNTGELFF. The CDR3 DNA reads as TGCAGTGCTAGAGATTCAGGCGGGAGGCTGAACACCGGGGAGCTGTTTTTT.

The V and J genes are TRBV24-1 and TRBJ2-3; D is unclear. This CDR3 spans 12 amino acids. V lost 5 bases, J lost 10 bases, and 12 bases lay in between. Germline CDR1 and CDR2: KGHDR and SFDVKD. The chain's CDR3 is CATSASSIAQYF. The CDR3 nucleotides read TGTGCCACCAGTGCATCCTCTATTGCGCAGTATTTT.

The chain's CDR3 is CASSLRGIYEQYF. As DNA, the CDR3 is TGTGCCAGCAGTTTGCGAGGGATCTACGAGCAGTACTTC. The genes are TRBV27 and TRBJ2-7, with D possibly matching TRBD2 (5 bases). Between the trimmed V and J ends, which lost 3 bases and 3 bases, there was a span of 9 bases. CDR1 is MNHEY, CDR2 SMNVEV, per germline (reference sequence). CDR3 length: 13 amino acids.

This clonotype was recorded at least ten times. This chain joins TRBV20-1 and TRBJ2-7; D ambiguous. V shed 3 bases and J shed 0 bases, with 9 bases lying between them. This CDR3 region has 13 residues. CDR1 and CDR2 (germline): DFQATT, SNEGSKA (reference sequence). CDR3 sequence reads: CSARGQSSYEQYF. CDR3 in DNA: TGCAGTGCTAGGGGCCAGAGCTCCTACGAGCAGTACTTC.

At least ten counts were recorded for this clonotype. The J gene is TRBJ2-3, the V gene TRBV3-1; 9 bases match TRBD1. J was trimmed by 5 bases and V by 5 bases; bases with no gene match: 8. The CDR3 is 15 amino acids. The V gene's germline CDR1 is LGHDT and CDR2 YNNKEL (reference sequence). The DNA for the CDR3 is TGTGCCAGCAGCACCCGGACAGGGGTGCGAGATACGCAGTATTTT. Its translation: CASSTRTGVRDTQYF.

This clonotype was seen only a few times. V is TRBV6-2 or TRBV6-3 and J is TRBJ2-4; perhaps TRBD1 as D (5 bases). The CDR3 is made up of 18 amino acids. The V end was cut by 4 bases, the J end by 0 bases, with 19 bases between. Germline CDR1 is MNHEY and CDR2 is SVGEGT. In nucleotides, the CDR3 is TGTGCCAGCAGTTCTCCGGACCACAGGCCTCTAGCCAAAAACATTCAGTACTTC. Translation: CASSSPDHRPLAKNIQYF.

This clonotype has more than one count but fewer than ten. The V call is TRBV12-3 or TRBV12-4, the J call TRBJ1-1; 7 nucleotides agree with TRBD1. With V trimmed by 5 bases and J by 2 bases, 11 bases remained unmatched. CDR3 length: 16 amino acids. DNA of the CDR3: TGTGCCAGCAGTCAGGGGGGGACAGCCAAAAACACTGAAGCTTTCTTT. Its translation is CASSQGGTAKNTEAFF.

This clonotype turned up a few times. The rearrangement links TRBV11-1 to TRBJ2-7, with TRBD2 matching over 8 bases. Trimming removed 5 bases from V and 3 bases from J; junction bases left unmatched: 12. The CDR3 spans 16 residues. The V gene's germline CDR1 is SGHAT and CDR2 FQDESV (reference sequence). The CDR3 region is CASSPGEAGGGYEQYF. The CDR3 coding sequence is TGTGCCAGCAGCCCCGGGGAGGCGGGGGGCGGCTACGAGCAGTACTTC.

This clonotype was detected ten times or more. The rearrangement joins TRBV29-1 to TRBJ1-2, with D possibly TRBD1 on 6 matching bases. The V and J ends lost 4 bases and 5 bases respectively, with 11 bases between them. Germline V gene lookup returns CDR1 SQVTM and CDR2 ANQGSEA. This CDR3 spans 12 amino acids. This CDR3 is CSVGPQGYGYTF. The CDR3 DNA is TGCAGCGTTGGACCACAGGGTTATGGCTACACCTTC.

The rearrangement links TRBV20-1 to TRBJ2-1; D gene uncertain. The CDR3 length is 13 residues. Germline values: CDR1 DFQATT, CDR2 SNEGSKA (reference sequence). V lost 2 bases, J lost 7 bases, and 12 bases lay in between. CDR3 sequence reads: CSARSTLGNEQFF. The CDR3 coding sequence is TGCAGTGCTAGAAGCACTCTGGGTAATGAGCAGTTCTTC.

The chain combines TRBV29-1 with TRBJ1-3; D unresolved. V lost 4 bases to trimming and J lost 7 bases, with 5 bases between them. Germline CDR1 reads SQVTM; CDR2 reads ANQGSEA. The CDR3 consists of 10 residues. Here the CDR3 reads CSVGENTIYF. CDR3 coding DNA: TGCAGCGTTGGGGAGAACACCATATATTTT.

The J gene is TRBJ2-1, the V gene TRBV27, with TRBD2 identical over 11 bases. Trimming cost V 3 bases and J 5 bases; bases outside gene matches: 6. Germline loops: CDR1 MNHEY, CDR2 SMNVEV (reference sequence). This CDR3 is built from 16 residues. CDR3 sequence: CASSFSLAGGNNEQFF. The CDR3 DNA is TGTGCCAGCAGTTTTTCGCTAGCGGGGGGTAACAATGAGCAGTTCTTC.

J is TRBJ2-3 and V is TRBV5-1; D not resolved. Germline values: CDR1 SGHRS, CDR2 YFSETQ. The V and J ends lost 4 bases and 5 bases respectively, with 14 bases between them. The length of the CDR3 is 14 residues. The CDR3 sequence is CASSNLSPGDTQYF. In nucleotides, the CDR3 is TGCGCCAGCAGCAACCTCTCCCCGGGAGATACGCAGTATTTT.

This clonotype was picked up a small number of times. The CDR3 DNA reads TGTGCCAGCAGTATCAGTGTGAACACTGAAGCTTTCTTT. It encodes CASSISVNTEAFF. The rearrangement links TRBV27 to TRBJ1-1; the D is unclear. The CDR3 extends over 13 amino acids. With 5 bases removed from V and 0 bases from J, the gap between germline ends came to 7 bases. Germline CDR1 reads MNHEY; CDR2 reads SMNVEV (reference sequence).

The J gene is TRBJ2-7, the V gene TRBV28; perhaps TRBD1 as D (6 bases). The CDR3 totals 14 residues. Trimming pared 7 bases from V and 0 bases from J, leaving 13 bases between. Germline V gene data show CDR1 as MDHEN and CDR2 as SYDVKM. CDR3 in DNA: TGTGCCAGCACCTTAACAGGGATCTCCTACGAGCAGTACTTC. Its translation: CASTLTGISYEQYF.

There are a few counts of this clonotype. DNA of the CDR3: TGTGCCAGCAGCTTAGCGGGACCGATAAATTCACCCCTCCACTTT. Translating it yields CASSLAGPINSPLHF. The chain carries TRBV7-2 and TRBJ1-6, with D perhaps matching TRBD1 (5 bases). The ends were cut back, 0 bases at V and 7 bases at J, with 10 bases in the middle. This CDR3 has 15 residues. Germline V lookup: CDR1 SGHTA, CDR2 FQGNSA.

This clonotype was seen repeatedly, ten times or more. The chain is built from TRBV20-1 and TRBJ2-1; TRBD1 matches at 7 bases. Losses at the gene ends were 5 bases for V and 5 bases for J; bases not matched to a gene: 12. Germline V gene sequence: CDR1 DFQATT, CDR2 SNEGSKA (reference sequence). The CDR3 is made up of 15 amino acids. The CDR3 DNA sequence: TGCAGTGCTCGAAGAGCCGACAGGGACAACAATGAGCAGTTCTTC. Amino acids: CSARRADRDNNEQFF.

This clonotype appeared a few times. This chain joins TRBV5-1 and TRBJ2-3, with 8 bases matching TRBD2. J was trimmed by 3 bases and V by 4 bases; bases with no gene match: 13. Germline values: CDR1 SGHRS, CDR2 YFSETQ. CDR3 length: 17 amino acids. CDR3 sequence reads: CASSRLTSATGTDTQYF. Here the CDR3 DNA reads TGCGCCAGCAGCAGACTGACTAGCGCGACTGGGACAGATACGCAGTATTTT.

Only a few counts were recorded for this clonotype. V is TRBV4-2 and J is TRBJ2-5; perhaps TRBD1 as D (6 bases). Germline V gene lookup returns CDR1 LGHNA and CDR2 YNFKEQ. The CDR3 has 14 amino acids. With 1 base removed from V and 5 bases from J, the gap between germline ends came to 11 bases. As DNA, the CDR3 is TGTGCCAGCAGCCAAGTCGGCAGGGGTGAGACCCAGTACTTC. Protein product: CASSQVGRGETQYF.

This clonotype was found many times. The chain links TRBV11-2 to TRBJ1-6, with 8 positions matching TRBD1. V shed 0 bases, J shed 13 bases, and the junction held 8 bases outside the gene matches. The CDR3 runs 15 residues. Germline V gene lookup returns CDR1 SGHAT and CDR2 FQNNGV. The chain's CDR3 is CASSLDRTGSLPLHF. In DNA, the CDR3 is TGTGCCAGCAGCTTAGATAGGACAGGGTCGCTTCCCCTCCACTTT.

The chain carries TRBV4-2 and TRBJ2-7, with D possibly being TRBD1 or TRBD2 (5 bases each). Between the trimmed V and J ends, which lost 3 bases and 3 bases, there was a span of 18 bases. This CDR3 contains 16 residues. Germline V lookup: CDR1 LGHNA, CDR2 YNFKEQ. For the CDR3, the DNA is TGTGCCAGCAGCCACAGGGTTAGCGACTTGGACTACGAGCAGTACTTC. Translated: CASSHRVSDLDYEQYF.

This clonotype was detected a few times. J is TRBJ1-1 and V is TRBV11-1; D possibly corresponds to TRBD1 (6 bases). The length of the CDR3 is 18 residues. The germline V gene has CDR1 SGHAT and CDR2 FQDESV (reference sequence). The germline V and J ends were trimmed by 4 bases and 0 bases, with 21 bases remaining between them. CDR3 residues: CASSSTLLRDTMNTEAFF. CDR3 nucleotide sequence: TGTGCCAGCAGCTCTACCCTATTACGGGACACCATGAACACTGAAGCTTTCTTT. The full variable domain, in which reference TRBV11-1 and TRBJ1-1 provide the parts outside the CDR3, is EAEVAQSPRYKITEKSQAVAFWCDPISGHATLYWYRQILGQGPELLVQFQDESVVDDSQLPKDRFSAERLKGVDSTLKIQPAELGDSAMYLCASSSTLLRDTMNTEAFFGQGTRLTVV.

V gene TRBV11-1 combines with J gene TRBJ2-3; 11 positions agree with TRBD2. With V trimmed by 3 bases and J by 3 bases, 11 bases remained unmatched. The length of the CDR3 is 18 residues. CDR1 and CDR2 from the germline V gene are SGHAT and FQDESV (reference sequence). The CDR3 bases are TGTGCCAGCAGCTTCTACCGAACTAGCGGGAGAGGGACAGATACGCAGTATTTT. This codes for CASSFYRTSGRGTDTQYF.

This clonotype was found a few times. The gene calls are TRBV6-2 or TRBV6-3 and TRBJ2-3; the match to TRBD2 covers 8 bases. Germline lookup yields CDR1 MNHEY and CDR2 SVGEGT. The CDR3 sequence is 15 residues long. The junction had 5 bases not matched to a gene; V was cut back by 6 bases and J by 0 bases. CDR3 sequence reads: CASRLLAVSTDTQYF. In DNA form, the CDR3 reads TGTGCCAGCAGATTACTAGCGGTTAGCACAGATACGCAGTATTTT.

This clonotype was observed many times. The chain employs TRBV5-1 and TRBJ2-1; the match to TRBD2 covers 13 bases. V was pared by 5 bases and J by 2 bases, with 4 bases of the junction left unmatched. The CDR3 sequence is 16 residues long. Germline CDR1 SGHRS, CDR2 YFSETQ. The CDR3, as DNA: TGCGCCAGCAGACCAGGACTAGCGGGGGCCTACAATGAGCAGTTCTTC. This gives the protein CASRPGLAGAYNEQFF.

The chain employs TRBV6-2 or TRBV6-3 and TRBJ1-5; 9 bases match TRBD1. Trimming took 10 bases from V and 6 from J; bases not matched to a gene: 16. In germline, CDR1 is MNHEY, CDR2 SVGEGT. The length of the CDR3 is 16 residues. The CDR3 here is CATTGTGNVRFQPQHF. CDR3 nucleotide sequence: TGTGCCACCACCGGGACAGGGAATGTACGTTTTCAGCCCCAGCATTTT.

This chain connects TRBV7-9 to TRBJ1-1; 10 positions agree with TRBD1. This CDR3 comprises 16 residues. V dropped 4 bases and J dropped 5; count of bases not matched to a gene: 10. CDR1 SEHNR and CDR2 FQNEAQ come from the germline V gene (reference sequence). This CDR3 reads CASSSTSGQGSTEAFF. CDR3 DNA sequence: TGTGCCAGCAGCTCCACATCGGGACAGGGGTCGACTGAAGCTTTCTTT. Together with reference TRBV7-9 and TRBJ1-1, the CDR3 gives the full variable domain: DTGVSQNPRHKITKRGQNVTFRCDPISEHNRLYWYRQTLGQGPEFLTYFQNEAQLEKSRLLSDRFSAERPKGSFSTLEIQRTEQGDSAMYLCASSSTSGQGSTEAFFGQGTRLTVV.

V gene TRBV6-1 combines with J gene TRBJ1-5, with D unresolved. Germline V gene sequence: CDR1 MNHNS, CDR2 SASEGT. The V gene lost 4 bases and the J gene lost 5 bases, with 12 bases spanning the gap. The CDR3 runs to 14 residues. CDR3 protein: CASSGQGPHQPQHF. In DNA, the CDR3 is TGTGCCAGCAGTGGACAAGGTCCTCATCAGCCCCAGCATTTT.

Many counts were recorded for this clonotype. The chain carries TRBV5-1 and TRBJ2-1; D is uncertain. The CDR3 totals 13 residues. Per the germline V gene, CDR1 is SGHRS and CDR2 is YFSETQ. V was clipped by 5 bases and J by 0 bases, with 6 bases between them. CDR3 DNA: TGCGCCAGCAGATCGGACTCCTACAATGAGCAGTTCTTC. Amino acids: CASRSDSYNEQFF. Using reference TRBV5-1 and TRBJ2-1 for the parts outside the CDR3, the full variable domain is KAGVTQTPRYLIKTRGQQVTLSCSPISGHRSVSWYQQTPGQGLQFLFEYFSETQRNKGNFPGRFSGRQFSNSRSEMNVSTLELGDSALYLCASRSDSYNEQFFGPGTRLTVL.

J is TRBJ2-1 and V is TRBV5-5; D is uncertain. Trimming cost V 3 bases and J 0 bases, with 10 bases left between them. This CDR3 has 15 residues. The germline V gene has CDR1 SGHKS and CDR2 YYEKEE (reference sequence). For the CDR3, the DNA is TGTGCCAGCAGCTCTCAAGGAAGCTCCTACAATGAGCAGTTCTTC. This gives the protein CASSSQGSSYNEQFF. Based on the CDR3 plus reference TRBV5-5 and TRBJ2-1, the full variable domain is DAGVTQSPTHLIKTRGQQVTLRCSPISGHKSVSWYQQVLGQGPQFIFQYYEKEERGRGNFPDRFSARQFPNYSSELNVNALLLGDSALYLCASSSQGSSYNEQFFGPGTRLTVL.

This clonotype has just a few counts. The gene calls are TRBV7-2 and TRBJ2-5, with D possibly called TRBD1 or TRBD2 (5 bases each). The CDR3 length is 15 residues. Germline V gene sequence: CDR1 SGHTA, CDR2 FQGNSA. V lost 1 base and J lost 3, with 12 bases in between. CDR3 bases: TGTGCCAGCAGCTTAGATCCGGGGCGAAAAGAGACCCAGTACTTC. Encoded protein: CASSLDPGRKETQYF.